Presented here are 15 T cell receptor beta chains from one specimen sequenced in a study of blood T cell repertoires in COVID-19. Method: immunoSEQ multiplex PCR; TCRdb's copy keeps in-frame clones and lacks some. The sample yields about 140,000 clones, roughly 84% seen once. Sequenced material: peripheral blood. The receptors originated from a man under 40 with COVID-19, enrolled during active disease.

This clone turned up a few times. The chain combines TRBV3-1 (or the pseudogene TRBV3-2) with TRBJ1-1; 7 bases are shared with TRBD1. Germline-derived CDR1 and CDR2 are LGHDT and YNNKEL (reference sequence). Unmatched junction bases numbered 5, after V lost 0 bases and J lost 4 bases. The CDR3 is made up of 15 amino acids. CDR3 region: CASSQDRGQGTEAFF. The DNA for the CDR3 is TGTGCCAGCAGCCAAGATAGGGGGCAGGGCACTGAAGCTTTCTTT.

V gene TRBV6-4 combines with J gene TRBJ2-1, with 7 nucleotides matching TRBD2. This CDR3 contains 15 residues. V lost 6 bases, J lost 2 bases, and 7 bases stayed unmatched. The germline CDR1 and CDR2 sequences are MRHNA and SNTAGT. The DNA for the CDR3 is TGTGCCAGCAGGAAGGAGGGGAGGGCCTACAATGAGCAGTTCTTC. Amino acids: CASRKEGRAYNEQFF.

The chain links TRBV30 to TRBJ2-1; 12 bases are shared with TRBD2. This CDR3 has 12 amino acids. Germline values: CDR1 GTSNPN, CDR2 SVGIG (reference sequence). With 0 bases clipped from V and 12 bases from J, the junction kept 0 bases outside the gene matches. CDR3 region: CAWSVTSGRQFF. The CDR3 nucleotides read TGTGCCTGGAGTGTGACTAGCGGGAGGCAGTTCTTC.

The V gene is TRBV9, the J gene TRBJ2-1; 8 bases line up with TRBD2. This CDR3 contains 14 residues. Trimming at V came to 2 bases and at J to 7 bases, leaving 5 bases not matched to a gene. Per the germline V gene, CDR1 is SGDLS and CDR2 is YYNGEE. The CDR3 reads CASSVGSGMNEQFF. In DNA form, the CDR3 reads TGTGCCAGCAGCGTTGGTAGCGGGATGAATGAGCAGTTCTTC.

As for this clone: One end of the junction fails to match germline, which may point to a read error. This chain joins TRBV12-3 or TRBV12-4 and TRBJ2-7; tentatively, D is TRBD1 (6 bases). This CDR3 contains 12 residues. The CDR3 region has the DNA TGTGCCAGCAGTAACTTCCCGACAGGTTCCCACTTC. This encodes CASSNFPTGSHF.

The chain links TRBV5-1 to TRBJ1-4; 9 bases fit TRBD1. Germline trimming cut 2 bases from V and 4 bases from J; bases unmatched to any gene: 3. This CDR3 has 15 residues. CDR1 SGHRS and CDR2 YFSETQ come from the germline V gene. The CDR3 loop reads CASSLTGGGNEKLFF. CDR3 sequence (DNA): TGCGCCAGCAGCTTAACAGGGGGCGGTAATGAAAAACTGTTTTTT.

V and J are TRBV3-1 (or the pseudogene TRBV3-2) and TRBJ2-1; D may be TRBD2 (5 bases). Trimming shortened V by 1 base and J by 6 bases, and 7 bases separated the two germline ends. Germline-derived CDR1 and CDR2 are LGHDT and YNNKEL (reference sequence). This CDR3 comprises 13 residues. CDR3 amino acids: CASSQVAGNEQFF. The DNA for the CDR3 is TGTGCCAGCAGCCAAGTGGCGGGCAATGAGCAGTTCTTC.

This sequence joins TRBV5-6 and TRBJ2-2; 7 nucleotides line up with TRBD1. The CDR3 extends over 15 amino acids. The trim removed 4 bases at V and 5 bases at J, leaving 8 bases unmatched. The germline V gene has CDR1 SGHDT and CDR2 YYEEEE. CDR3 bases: TGTGCCAGCAGCAACTCAGACAGGGCAACCGGGGAGCTGTTTTTT. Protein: CASSNSDRATGELFF.

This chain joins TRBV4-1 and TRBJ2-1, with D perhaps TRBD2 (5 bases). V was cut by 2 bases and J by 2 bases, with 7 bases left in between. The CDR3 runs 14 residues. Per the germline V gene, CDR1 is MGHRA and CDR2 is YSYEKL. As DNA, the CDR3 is TGCGCCAGCAGCCAAACTAGTCCCTACAATGAGCAGTTCTTC. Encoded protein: CASSQTSPYNEQFF.

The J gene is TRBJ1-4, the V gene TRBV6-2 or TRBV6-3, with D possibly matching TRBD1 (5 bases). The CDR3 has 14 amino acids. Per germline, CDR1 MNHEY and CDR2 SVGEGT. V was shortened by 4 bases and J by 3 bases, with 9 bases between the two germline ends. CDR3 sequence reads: CASSFRQPNEKLFF. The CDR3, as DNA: TGTGCCAGCAGTTTCAGACAGCCTAATGAAAAACTGTTTTTT.

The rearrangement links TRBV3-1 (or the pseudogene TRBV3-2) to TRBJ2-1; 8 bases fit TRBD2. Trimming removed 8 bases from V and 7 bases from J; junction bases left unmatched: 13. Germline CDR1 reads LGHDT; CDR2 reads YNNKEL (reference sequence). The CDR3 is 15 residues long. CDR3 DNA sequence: TGTGCCAGCGCCAAGGGTAGCGGGGCCATAAATGAGCAGTTCTTC. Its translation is CASAKGSGAINEQFF.

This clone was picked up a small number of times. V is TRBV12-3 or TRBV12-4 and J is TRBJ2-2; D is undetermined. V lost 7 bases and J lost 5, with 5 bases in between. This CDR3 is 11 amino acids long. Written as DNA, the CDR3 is TGTGCCAGCACGTCTACCGGGGAGCTGTTTTTT. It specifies CASTSTGELFF.

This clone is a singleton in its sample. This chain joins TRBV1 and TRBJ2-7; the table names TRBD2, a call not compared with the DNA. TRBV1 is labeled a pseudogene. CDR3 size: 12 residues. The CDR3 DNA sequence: TGCACCAGCAGCCCCGTCTCCTACGAGCAGTACTTC. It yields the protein CTSSPVSYEQYF.

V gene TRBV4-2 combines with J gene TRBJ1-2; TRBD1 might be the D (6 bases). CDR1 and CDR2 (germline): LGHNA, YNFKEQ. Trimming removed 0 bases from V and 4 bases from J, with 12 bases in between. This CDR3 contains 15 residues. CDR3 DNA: TGTGCCAGCAGCCAAGATAGGGGACAAACCTATGGCTACACCTTC. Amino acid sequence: CASSQDRGQTYGYTF.

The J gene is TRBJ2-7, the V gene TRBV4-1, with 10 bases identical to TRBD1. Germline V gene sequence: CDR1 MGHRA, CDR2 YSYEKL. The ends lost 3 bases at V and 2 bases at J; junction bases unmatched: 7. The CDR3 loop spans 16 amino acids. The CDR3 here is CASSQATGGNTYEQYF. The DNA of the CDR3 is TGCGCCAGCAGCCAGGCGACAGGGGGCAATACCTACGAGCAGTACTTC.